This T cell receptor beta chain was recovered during a study of T cells in Graves' hyperthyroidism and ophthalmopathy. Study results and limitations: Appearing also in blood were most of the thyroid clonotypes expanded above 0.001. Ophthalmopathy, which appeared later, was predicted by the model a median about 6 months before onset.

The CDR3 length is 19 residues. Germline-derived CDR1 and CDR2 are MDHEN and SYDVKM. The trim removed 6 bases at V and 2 bases at J, leaving 20 bases unmatched. This clonotype was detected many times. The antigen is undetermined. Researchers took RNA transcripts and amplified the TCR beta CDR3 regions from them. An initial round of RT-PCR targeting the TCR CDR3 relied on the HTBI primer set. From the multiplex PCR reads, TCRdb called clonotypes with MiXCR, one entry per CDR3 protein. The table shows a few hundred thousand distinct CDR3 sequences, with about 16% occurring only once. Disease duration was under 3 months in the ophthalmopathy patients, who also had a Clinical Activity Score of at least 3 and a NOSPECS grade of at least 4. The diagnoses drew upon clinical symptoms, serum thyroxine and TRAb, thyroid ultrasound and orbital computed tomography.

The sequenced material came from blood. The receptor was isolated from a woman in her twenties or thirties with Graves' ophthalmopathy. The V call is TRBV28, the J call TRBJ2-5; TRBD1 agrees at 8 bases. CDR3 in DNA: TGTGCCAGCAGCCTAAGCCCCGCCGACAGGGGCGGAAGGCAAGAGACCCAGTACTTC. The encoded protein is CASSLSPADRGGRQETQYF.